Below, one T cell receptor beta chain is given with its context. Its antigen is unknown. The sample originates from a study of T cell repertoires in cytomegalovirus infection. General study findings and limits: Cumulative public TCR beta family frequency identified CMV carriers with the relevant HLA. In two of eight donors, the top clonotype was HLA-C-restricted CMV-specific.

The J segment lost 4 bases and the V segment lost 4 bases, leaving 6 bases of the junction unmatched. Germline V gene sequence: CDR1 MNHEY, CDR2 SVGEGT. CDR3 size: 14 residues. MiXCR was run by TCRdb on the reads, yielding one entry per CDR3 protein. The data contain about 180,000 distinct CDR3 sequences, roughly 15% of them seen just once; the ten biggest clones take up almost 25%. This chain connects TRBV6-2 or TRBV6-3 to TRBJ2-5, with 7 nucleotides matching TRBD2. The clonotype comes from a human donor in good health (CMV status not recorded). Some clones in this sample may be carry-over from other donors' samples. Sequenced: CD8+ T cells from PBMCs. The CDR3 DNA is TGTGCCAGCAGTTCCGGACTAGTTGCAGAGACCCAGTACTTC. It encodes CASSSGLVAETQYF.